This T cell receptor beta chain comes out of a study of blood T cell repertoires in COVID-19. Study context: Samples came from the United States, Italy and Spain, spanning acute and convalescent COVID-19. Sources were T cells, B-cell-depleted T cells, or PBMCs; the material itself was cDNA or gDNA.

In the original workflow: Estimated nucleated cell counts came from reference gene primer amplification. The repertoire was sequenced with immunoSEQ multiplex PCR; TCRdb's copy has only in-frame clones and lacks some. The V and J calls and clone size are taken from that table; D and trimming were inferred from the DNA. Of tens of thousands of clones in the sample, around 90% were seen once. V was shortened by 6 bases and J by 3 bases, with 12 bases between the two germline ends. Germline values: CDR1 KGHSH, CDR2 LQKENI. The CDR3 runs to 13 residues. On this clone itself: The same CDR3 can be traced to other DNA sequences in this sample.

The V gene is TRBV18, the J gene TRBJ2-7, with D possibly TRBD2 on 5 matching bases. The source material was peripheral blood. This TCR was sampled from a man between 65 and 80 years old with active COVID-19. The CDR3 region has the DNA TGTGCCAGCTCCCCCGGACTCAGCTACGAGCAGTACTTC. This gives the protein CASSPGLSYEQYF.